This TCR beta chain was recorded in a study of blood T cell repertoires in COVID-19. In the study overall: Both acute and convalescent COVID-19 samples were obtained from the United States, Italy and Spain. T cells, B-cell-depleted T cells, or PBMCs supplied cDNA or gDNA.

Original data processing: Amplification of reference gene primers provided the estimated nucleated cell counts. Generated by immunoSEQ multiplex PCR, the TCRdb table keeps only in-frame clones and is missing some. V and J calls and clone size are copied from that table; D and trimming were computed from the DNA. The table lists about 62,000 clones, more than 80% of them singletons, with 1% to 1.5% in the top ten. Germline CDR1 is SGDLS and CDR2 is YYNGEE. The V and J ends lost 3 bases and 0 bases respectively, with 10 bases between them. The CDR3 sequence is 14 residues long. This rearrangement joins TRBV9 to TRBJ2-7, with D perhaps TRBD2 (5 bases). The clonotype comes from an elderly woman with acute or convalescent COVID-19. Sequencing used peripheral blood. CDR3 coding DNA: TGTGCCAGCAGCGCCGTAGCGAGCTCCTACGAGCAGTACTTC. This gives the protein CASSAVASSYEQYF.